Listed below are T cell receptor beta chains from one sample, sequenced in a study of blood T cell repertoires in COVID-19. Assay used: immunoSEQ multiplex PCR; TCRdb lists only in-frame clones, some missing. The data show more than 85,000 clones, around 83% seen once. The material sequenced was peripheral blood. The receptors derive from a woman at least 80 years old with acute or convalescent COVID-19. CDR3s include the opening cysteine and the closing phenylalanine or tryptophan. The order of the fields is V gene, clone size, D gene, J gene, CDR3 DNA, CDR3 protein. A D gene is named only where the DNA matches it firmly. Some rows mark clone size as missing; the rest say once, few, many or name a class of expanded clone.

V: TRBV11-2; size: -; D: TRBD2; J: TRBJ2-7; DNA: TGTGCCAGCAGCTCAACTAGCGGGAGGGCCCAGCAGTACTTC; CDR3: CASSSTSGRAQQYF
V: TRBV27; size: -; D: TRBD2; J: TRBJ2-4; DNA: TGTGCCAGCACCCTTCGGGGGGGTTCCAAGGGCATTCAGTACTTC; CDR3: CASTLRGGSKGIQYF
V: TRBV5-5; size: few; D: -; J: TRBJ1-1; DNA: TGTGCCAGCAGCTCGACTGCTATGAACACTGAAGCTTTCTTT; CDR3: CASSSTAMNTEAFF
V: TRBV2; size: -; D: TRBD2; J: TRBJ2-1; DNA: TGTGCCAGCAGTGATCGCGGACTAGCGGGATACAATGAGCAGTTCTTC; CDR3: CASSDRGLAGYNEQFF
V: TRBV29-1; size: -; D: -; J: TRBJ2-1; DNA: TGCAGCGTTCTCCGGGACAACTACAATGAGCAGTTCTTC; CDR3: CSVLRDNYNEQFF
V: TRBV12-3/TRBV12-4; size: -; D: TRBD1; J: TRBJ1-1; DNA: TGTGCCAGCAATGGACAGGGGCTCACTGAAGCTTTCTTT; CDR3: CASNGQGLTEAFF
V: TRBV7-2; size: -; D: TRBD2; J: TRBJ2-1; DNA: TGTGCCAGCAATGACCCCGGGACTAGCGGGACCAATGAGCAGTTCTTC; CDR3: CASNDPGTSGTNEQFF
V: TRBV5-6; size: -; D: TRBD1; J: TRBJ1-1; DNA: TGTGCCAGCAGCTTGGAGGGGGCGAACACTGAAGCTTTCTTT; CDR3: CASSLEGANTEAFF
V: TRBV18; size: -; D: TRBD1; J: TRBJ1-1; DNA: TGTGCCAGCTCACCGGGGACAGCTTCGAACACTGAAGCTTTCTTT; CDR3: CASSPGTASNTEAFF
V: TRBV6-5; size: -; D: -; J: TRBJ2-4; DNA: TGTGCCAGCAGACCTGAGGCCAAAAACATTCAGTACTTC; CDR3: CASRPEAKNIQYF
V: TRBV5-6; size: once; D: -; J: TRBJ1-1; DNA: TGTGCCAGCAGCCGGCCTGCGGGGAACACTGAAGCTTTCTTT; CDR3: CASSRPAGNTEAFF
V: TRBV11-3; size: -; D: TRBD2; J: TRBJ2-1; DNA: TGTGCCAGCAGTTCAGTAGCGGGAGGGCCCTACAATGAGCAGTTCTTC; CDR3: CASSSVAGGPYNEQFF
V: TRBV5-6; size: few; D: -; J: TRBJ2-7; DNA: TGTGCCAGCAGCTTGGGGGCCGGCTACGAGCAGTACTTC; CDR3: CASSLGAGYEQYF
V: TRBV3-1/TRBV3-2; size: -; D: TRBD2; J: TRBJ2-7; DNA: TGTGCCAGCAGCCAAGATCCTAGCGGGAGTTATCTTTCCTACGAGCAGTACTTC; CDR3: CASSQDPSGSYLSYEQYF
V: TRBV6-1; size: -; D: TRBD1; J: TRBJ1-6; DNA: TGTGCCAGCAGTGATTTGTGGGACAGTACTTCACCCCTCCACTTT; CDR3: CASSDLWDSTSPLHF
V: TRBV6-5; size: -; D: TRBD2; J: TRBJ2-3; DNA: TGTGCCAGCAGTTACTCCAGGACTAGCGGTGACACGCAGTATTTT; CDR3: CASSYSRTSGDTQYF
V: TRBV4-2; size: -; D: TRBD1; J: TRBJ1-5; DNA: TGTGCCAGCAGCCAGTCCGGGACAGGAGGGAATCAGCCCCAGCATTTT; CDR3: CASSQSGTGGNQPQHF
V: TRBV3-1/TRBV3-2; size: -; D: TRBD1; J: TRBJ2-4; DNA: TGTGCCAGCAGCCAAGCAGGGGGAAACATTCAGTACTTC; CDR3: CASSQAGGNIQYF
V: TRBV24-1; size: -; D: TRBD1; J: TRBJ1-5; DNA: TGTGCCACCAGTGAGCCTACAGGGGACGGACAGCCCCAGCATTTT; CDR3: CATSEPTGDGQPQHF
V: TRBV11-3; size: -; D: TRBD2; J: TRBJ2-1; DNA: TGTGCCAGCAGCTTTCGCGGGGGGTCCTACAATGAGCAGTTCTTC; CDR3: CASSFRGGSYNEQFF
V: TRBV3-1/TRBV3-2; size: -; D: TRBD2; J: TRBJ2-3; DNA: TGTGCCAGCAGCCATTTAGCGGGGGATACAGATACGCAGTATTTT; CDR3: CASSHLAGDTDTQYF
V: TRBV7-9; size: few; D: TRBD2; J: TRBJ2-1; DNA: TGTGCCAGCAGCCTCTTAGCGGGAGTGATGCAATGGAATGAGCAGTTCTTC; CDR3: CASSLLAGVMQWNEQFF
V: TRBV19; size: -; D: -; J: TRBJ2-2; DNA: TGTGCCAGTAGTATCTGGGGCCTCACCGGGGAGCTGTTTTTT; CDR3: CASSIWGLTGELFF
V: TRBV5-6; size: -; D: TRBD2; J: TRBJ2-2; DNA: TGTGCCAGCAGCTCCCCGGGACTAGCGAAGGTCACCGGGGAGCTGTTTTTT; CDR3: CASSSPGLAKVTGELFF
V: TRBV14; size: -; D: -; J: TRBJ2-3; DNA: TGTGCCAGCAGCCAAGTATTTCTCATGGGGGCGTGGGAGGATACGCAGTATTTT; CDR3: CASSQVFLMGAWEDTQYF
V: TRBV2; size: -; D: TRBD1; J: TRBJ1-4; DNA: TGTGCCAGCAAAATTCAGGGGGGCGAAAAACTGTTTTTT; CDR3: CASKIQGGEKLFF
V: TRBV10-3; size: -; D: -; J: TRBJ1-5; DNA: TGTGCCATCAGTGAGTCGACTGTGGTTGGTCGGCCCCAGCATTTT; CDR3: CAISESTVVGRPQHF
V: TRBV21-1; size: once; D: -; J: TRBJ2-5; DNA: TGTGCCAGCAGCAAAATCTACGGTCTAGCGGGAGAAGAAGAGACCCAGTACTTC; CDR3: CASSKIYGLAGEEETQYF
V: TRBV12-3/TRBV12-4; size: -; D: TRBD1; J: TRBJ2-7; DNA: TGTGCCAGCAGAGGGACAGCGACCTACGAGCAGTACTTC; CDR3: CASRGTATYEQYF
V: TRBV5-4; size: few; D: -; J: TRBJ1-3; DNA: TGTGCCAGCAGCCGAAGCACAGGGACTGGAAACACCATATATTTT; CDR3: CASSRSTGTGNTIYF
V: TRBV12-5; size: -; D: TRBD1; J: TRBJ1-5; DNA: TGTGCTAGTGGTTTGGTACAGGGGCAGGCCAATCAGCCCCAGCATTTT; CDR3: CASGLVQGQANQPQHF
V: TRBV19; size: few; D: TRBD2; J: TRBJ2-1; DNA: TGTGCCAGTAGTTCGCAGGGACTAGCGGCCTACAATGAGCAGTTCTTC; CDR3: CASSSQGLAAYNEQFF
V: TRBV7-2; size: -; D: -; J: TRBJ1-5; DNA: TGTGCCAGCAACCTAGACGGTGATAGCAATCAGCCCCAGCATTTT; CDR3: CASNLDGDSNQPQHF
V: TRBV4-1; size: -; D: TRBD1; J: TRBJ2-2; DNA: TGCGCCAGCAGCCTTCTCGCCGGGACAGGGCCCACCGGGGAGCTGTTTTTT; CDR3: CASSLLAGTGPTGELFF
V: TRBV5-1; size: -; D: TRBD2; J: TRBJ2-3; DNA: TGCGCCAGCAGCTTGGGAGGGACTAGCGGTACAGATACGCAGTATTTT; CDR3: CASSLGGTSGTDTQYF
V: TRBV5-1; size: -; D: -; J: TRBJ2-1; DNA: TGCGCCAGCAGCTTGGCCGGACTCTACAATGAGCAGTTCTTC; CDR3: CASSLAGLYNEQFF
V: TRBV2; size: -; D: -; J: TRBJ2-5; DNA: TGTGCCAGCGGCCGTCGAGGGGGAGAGACCCAGTACTTC; CDR3: CASGRRGGETQYF
V: TRBV5-1; size: -; D: TRBD2; J: TRBJ2-5; DNA: TGCGCCAGCAGCCTTCTAGCGGGGGGAGGGGAGACCCAGTACTTC; CDR3: CASSLLAGGGETQYF
V: TRBV5-8; size: few; D: -; J: TRBJ2-7; DNA: TGTGCCAGCAGCTTGGGGCAGAACTACGAGCAGTACTTC; CDR3: CASSLGQNYEQYF
V: TRBV5-1; size: -; D: -; J: TRBJ2-5; DNA: TGCGCCAGCAGCTTCACAGGGTATGGGTCCGAGACCCAGTACTTC; CDR3: CASSFTGYGSETQYF